These 24 T cell receptor beta chains were sequenced from one sample in a study of T cell responses to AZD1222 COVID-19 vaccine. Data came from immunoSEQ multiplex PCR; TCRdb stores just in-frame clones and leaves some out. The sample lists 150,000 or so clones, approximately 90% occurring once. The specimen comprised peripheral blood, sampled 28 days after the second AZD1222 dose. The receptors derive from an adult who received the AZD1222 COVID-19 vaccine.

This clone was counted a single time. In DNA form, the CDR3 reads TGTGCCAGCAGCTCGATCGGGGATCCCTACGAGCAGTACTTC. The encoded protein is CASSSIGDPYEQYF. The chain employs TRBV7-8 and TRBJ2-7, with D possibly TRBD2 on 5 matching bases. Deletions cut 4 bases from V and 2 bases from J, with 12 bases between. CDR1 and CDR2 (germline): SGHVS, FQNEAQ. The CDR3 covers 14 residues.

V is TRBV7-2 and J is TRBJ1-1, with a tentative D call TRBD1 (5 bases). V was shortened by 4 bases and J by 5 bases, with 11 bases between the two germline ends. The germline V gene encodes CDR1 SGHTA and CDR2 FQGNSA. The CDR3 covers 13 residues. The chain's CDR3 is CASSSLWGTEAFF. CDR3 DNA sequence: TGTGCCAGCAGCTCCCTGTGGGGGACTGAAGCTTTCTTT. Full variable domain (remainder filled in from reference TRBV7-2 and TRBJ1-1): GAGVSQSPSNKVTEKGKDVELRCDPISGHTALYWYRQSLGQGLEFLIYFQGNSAPDKSGLPSDRFSAERTGGSVSTLTIQRTQQEDSAVYLCASSSLWGTEAFFGQGTRLTVV.

The chain uses TRBV9 and TRBJ1-4, with 7 bases aligning to TRBD1. Germline-derived CDR1 and CDR2 are SGDLS and YYNGEE. V shed 2 bases and J 4 bases; nucleotides not matched to a gene: 8. The CDR3 consists of 16 residues. Here the CDR3 reads CASSVRTGAINEKLFF. In DNA form, the CDR3 reads TGTGCCAGCAGCGTTCGTACAGGGGCGATTAATGAAAAACTGTTTTTT.

This clone was recorded only once. V gene TRBV19 combines with J gene TRBJ2-7, with 8 bases matching TRBD1. CDR1 is LNHDA and CDR2 is SQIVND in the germline V gene (reference sequence). CDR3 length equals 15 residues. Trimming took 4 bases from V and 2 from J; bases not matched to a gene: 7. The CDR3 sequence: CASSKGQGGTYEQYF. Written as DNA, the CDR3 is TGTGCCAGTAGTAAAGGACAGGGCGGAACCTACGAGCAGTACTTC.

The J gene is TRBJ2-4, the V gene TRBV6-8; a possible D gene is TRBD2 (6 bases). The ends were cut back, 3 bases at V and 0 bases at J, with 9 bases in the middle. The CDR3 extends over 15 amino acids. In germline, CDR1 is MNHGY, CDR2 SAAAGT. CDR3 bases: TGTGCCAGCAGTTATTGGGGGGAAGCCAAAAACATTCAGTACTTC. It encodes CASSYWGEAKNIQYF.

This clone appeared once. The chain recombines TRBV27 with TRBJ2-1; maybe TRBD2 (6 bases). Per the germline V gene, CDR1 is MNHEY and CDR2 is SMNVEV (reference sequence). CDR3 length equals 16 residues. The V end lost 2 bases, the J end lost 6 bases, and 17 bases lay between the germline ends. CDR3 residues: CASSLLPPTGGNEQFF. CDR3 DNA: TGTGCCAGCAGTTTACTACCACCCACCGGGGGCAATGAGCAGTTCTTC.

The V gene is TRBV19, the J gene TRBJ2-1; D is uncertain. This CDR3 comprises 18 residues. CDR1 LNHDA and CDR2 SQIVND come from the germline V gene (reference sequence). V was pared by 0 bases and J by 0 bases, with 15 bases between. CDR3 loop: CASSIDLGTASSYNEQFF. The CDR3 DNA sequence: TGTGCCAGTAGTATAGATCTCGGTACCGCTAGCTCCTACAATGAGCAGTTCTTC.

The J gene is TRBJ2-7, the V gene TRBV27; tentatively, D is TRBD1 or TRBD2 (5 bases each). Trimming stripped 3 bases from V and 0 bases from J, with 15 bases between. This CDR3 is built from 16 residues. The germline V gene has CDR1 MNHEY and CDR2 SMNVEV (reference sequence). CDR3 DNA: TGTGCCAGCAGTTTTAAGGGACCCAGGAGCTCCTACGAGCAGTACTTC. Amino acid sequence: CASSFKGPRSSYEQYF.

This chain uses TRBV15 with TRBJ2-1; maybe TRBD1 (5 bases). The CDR3 extends over 15 amino acids. Germline V gene data show CDR1 as LNHNV and CDR2 as YYDKDF (reference sequence). V shed 0 bases and J shed 2 bases, with 8 bases lying between them. The CDR3 sequence is CATSRDRTTYNEQFF. CDR3 DNA: TGTGCCACCAGCAGAGATAGGACAACCTACAATGAGCAGTTCTTC.

This rearrangement joins TRBV7-2 to TRBJ1-3, with no clear D. Looked up from germline, CDR1 is SGHTA and CDR2 is FQGNSA. The CDR3 loop spans 14 amino acids. The germline V and J ends were trimmed by 4 bases and 0 bases, with 7 bases remaining between them. CDR3 sequence: CASSSRLSGNTIYF. The DNA of the CDR3 is TGTGCCAGCAGCTCCAGGCTCTCTGGAAACACCATATATTTT.

This chain joins TRBV10-1 and TRBJ1-1; a weak D match, TRBD1 (5 bases). Germline loops: CDR1 WNHNN, CDR2 SYGVQD (reference sequence). The V gene lost 3 bases and the J gene lost 11 bases, with 19 bases spanning the gap. The CDR3 length is 14 residues. The CDR3 DNA follows: TGCGCCAGCAGTGAACCCGGACCTTCCGGGGCCGCTTTCTTT. It encodes CASSEPGPSGAAFF.

This rearrangement joins TRBV27 to TRBJ1-6; D unresolved. Germline V lookup: CDR1 MNHEY, CDR2 SMNVEV (reference sequence). CDR3 size: 15 residues. The germline V and J ends were trimmed by 8 bases and 5 bases, with 16 bases remaining between them. CDR3 bases: TGTGCCAGCGGAGGGTTCCGGGAAAATAATTCACCCCTCCACTTT. Protein: CASGGFRENNSPLHF.

The rearrangement links TRBV20-1 to TRBJ1-2; D is perhaps TRBD1 (5 bases). Looked up from germline, CDR1 is DFQATT and CDR2 is SNEGSKA (reference sequence). Trimming cost V 5 bases and J 4 bases, with 8 bases left between them. The CDR3 is 11 residues long. CDR3 region: CSAQGGYGYTF. DNA of the CDR3: TGCAGTGCTCAGGGTGGCTATGGCTACACCTTC.

V and J are TRBV15 and TRBJ2-3; D is perhaps TRBD2 (5 bases). Germline V CDR1 and CDR2: LNHNV, YYDKDF (reference sequence). V lost 0 bases and J lost 2, with 12 bases in between. This CDR3 spans 16 amino acids. CDR3 coding DNA: TGTGCCACCAGCAGAGAACCGGGGATCTCCACAGATACGCAGTATTTT. Its protein product is CATSREPGISTDTQYF.

The J gene is TRBJ1-1, the V gene TRBV4-2; D is unresolved. The CDR3 loop spans 15 amino acids. Germline values: CDR1 LGHNA, CDR2 YNFKEQ. Trimming left V 0 bases short and J 0 bases short, with 8 bases between. The CDR3 nucleotides are TGTGCCAGCAGCCAAGATCAATGGGTGAACACTGAAGCTTTCTTT. It encodes CASSQDQWVNTEAFF.

The chain combines TRBV4-3 with TRBJ2-3; weak D call: TRBD1 (6 bases). The germline V and J ends were trimmed by 6 bases and 4 bases, with 14 bases remaining between them. The CDR3 length is 14 residues. Germline loops: CDR1 LGHNA, CDR2 YSLEER. CDR3 bases: TGCGCCAGCAGTCAACAGGGAGAGGCAGATACGCAGTATTTT. Translation gives CASSQQGEADTQYF.

The CDR3 is CASSRDRIRYGYTF. In nucleotides, the CDR3 is TGTGCCAGCAGCCGGGACAGGATACGCTATGGCTACACCTTC. The rearrangement uses TRBV27 and TRBJ1-2; 8 bases line up with TRBD1. Germline V gene data show CDR1 as MNHEY and CDR2 as SMNVEV (reference sequence). V lost 6 bases, J lost 4 bases, and 7 bases stayed unmatched. The CDR3 covers 14 residues.

This chain uses TRBV11-2 with TRBJ2-7; a possible D gene is TRBD1 (5 bases). CDR3 length: 15 amino acids. With 3 bases removed from V and 6 bases from J, the gap between germline ends came to 18 bases. CDR1 SGHAT and CDR2 FQNNGV come from the germline V gene. The CDR3 loop is CASSFRAVGDGEQYF. The CDR3 region has the DNA TGTGCCAGCAGCTTCAGGGCAGTTGGCGACGGCGAGCAGTACTTC.

This clone occurred once. This chain uses TRBV29-1 with TRBJ1-6; 8 bases are shared with TRBD1. J gave up 6 bases and V 4 bases, and 2 bases lay outside the gene matches. The CDR3 contains 13 residues. The germline V gene encodes CDR1 SQVTM and CDR2 ANQGSEA. The CDR3, as DNA: TGCAGCGTTGGGGACAGGCTTAATTCACCCCTCCACTTT. It yields the protein CSVGDRLNSPLHF.

The chain links TRBV5-4 to TRBJ2-1, with D perhaps matching TRBD1 or TRBD2 (5 bases each). The germline CDR1 and CDR2 sequences are SGHNT and YYREEE (reference sequence). This CDR3 comprises 13 residues. Trimming shortened V by 4 bases and J by 9 bases, and 14 bases separated the two germline ends. Here the CDR3 reads CASSRGVSGEQFF. In DNA form, the CDR3 reads TGTGCCAGCAGCCGGGGCGTTTCGGGTGAGCAGTTCTTC.

This chain connects TRBV15 to TRBJ2-3; 8 bases align to TRBD2. There are 15 residues in the CDR3. The V gene end was trimmed by 3 bases and the J gene end by 4 bases; junction bases not matched to a gene: 6. The germline V gene encodes CDR1 LNHNV and CDR2 YYDKDF (reference sequence). In DNA form, the CDR3 reads TGTGCCACCAGCAGGAGCGGGGGCGAAGCAGATACGCAGTATTTT. Amino acid sequence: CATSRSGGEADTQYF.

The rearrangement joins TRBV10-3 to TRBJ1-2; 7 bases line up with TRBD1. With 6 bases clipped from V and 8 bases from J, the junction kept 9 bases outside the gene matches. CDR1 is ENHRY and CDR2 is SYGVKD in the germline V gene. The CDR3 loop spans 13 amino acids. The CDR3 DNA follows: TGTGCCATCAGACTCGGACAGGAACGCGGCTACACCTTC. Protein: CAIRLGQERGYTF.

CDR3 sequence: CASSIVGTGAYEQYF. The CDR3, as DNA: TGTGCCAGTAGTATAGTCGGGACTGGGGCCTACGAGCAGTACTTC. The rearrangement uses TRBV19 and TRBJ2-7; D may be TRBD2 (6 bases). This CDR3 is 15 amino acids long. CDR1 and CDR2 from the germline V gene are LNHDA and SQIVND (reference sequence). The V gene lost 1 base and the J gene lost 2 bases, with 12 bases spanning the gap.

This chain joins TRBV18 and TRBJ1-5; D possibly corresponds to TRBD1 (5 bases). The CDR3 totals 14 residues. The ends were cut back, 5 bases at V and 5 bases at J, with 13 bases in the middle. Germline V gives CDR1 KGHSH, CDR2 LQKENI. CDR3 region: CASSSRVGDQPQHF. In DNA, the CDR3 is TGTGCCAGCTCATCTAGGGTGGGGGATCAGCCCCAGCATTTT.